This is a list of T cell receptor beta chains from one sample in a study of blood T cells in healthy people across ages. TCRdb redid the calling of the 5' RACE reads with MiXCR, one entry per CDR3 protein. The data show some 900,000 distinct CDR3 sequences, with 40% to 60% seen just once and roughly 12% held by the top ten. The sequenced sample consisted of blood. These receptors were obtained from a man aged 25 to 40 in good health. CDR3s include the opening cysteine and the closing phenylalanine or tryptophan. D genes are given only for firm matches. The listing skips clone size in some rows; elsewhere it reads once, few, many or a size class.

clone size,V gene,J gene,D gene,CDR3 protein,CDR3 DNA
few,TRBV3-1,TRBJ2-7,NA,CATKQGYEQYF,TGTGCCACAAAACAGGGATACGAGCAGTACTTC
NA,TRBV28,TRBJ2-3,TRBD1,CASSALTGTPHTDTQYF,TGTGCCAGCAGTGCCCTGACAGGGACCCCCCACACAGATACGCAGTATTTT
NA,TRBV28,TRBJ1-5,NA,CASSLAVLSNQPQHF,TGTGCCAGCAGTTTAGCGGTTCTCAGCAATCAGCCCCAGCATTTT
NA,TRBV3-1,TRBJ1-6,NA,CVSSQEAFSYNSPLHF,TGTGTCAGCAGCCAAGAGGCGTTCTCCTATAATTCACCCCTCCACTTT
NA,TRBV7-2,TRBJ1-1,NA,CASSLDEVAGGTEAFF,TGTGCCAGCAGCTTAGACGAGGTCGCTGGTGGCACTGAAGCTTTCTTT
NA,TRBV12-3/TRBV12-4,TRBJ2-5,TRBD1,CVSSMLRWDSQETQYF,TGTGTCAGCAGTATGCTTCGGTGGGACAGCCAAGAGACCCAGTACTTC
NA,TRBV10-3,TRBJ2-2,NA,CAISGRANTGELFF,TGTGCCATCAGCGGCAGGGCTAACACCGGGGAGCTGTTTTTT
NA,TRBV27,TRBJ1-2,NA,CASSSTLHLFPYGYTF,TGTGCCAGCAGTTCCACACTACATTTATTCCCGTATGGCTACACCTTC
few,TRBV6-1,TRBJ2-6,TRBD1,CASSARGQGANVLTF,TGTGCCAGCAGTGCAAGGGGACAGGGGGCCAACGTCCTGACTTTC
many,TRBV9,TRBJ1-6,NA,CASSVGSSYNSPLHF,TGTGCCAGCAGTGTTGGGTCCTCCTATAATTCACCCCTCCACTTT
once,TRBV13,TRBJ2-7,TRBD1,CVSSTWTGPNEQYF,TGTGTCAGCAGCACCTGGACAGGGCCCAACGAGCAGTACTTC
NA,TRBV10-3,TRBJ1-4,TRBD1,CAISDRDRGTNEKLFF,TGTGCCATCAGTGATCGGGACAGGGGCACTAATGAAAAACTGTTTTTT
NA,TRBV2,TRBJ2-1,TRBD1,CASSWASGTGGGNEQFF,TGTGCCAGCAGTTGGGCATCCGGGACAGGGGGCGGGAATGAGCAGTTCTTC
few,TRBV7-2,TRBJ1-3,NA,CASSFPPPQGRNTIYF,TGTGCCAGCAGCTTTCCCCCTCCCCAGGGAAGGAACACCATATATTTT
NA,TRBV15,TRBJ2-1,TRBD2,CATSGDYLYNEQFF,TGTGCCACCAGCGGGGACTATCTTTACAATGAGCAGTTCTTC
NA,TRBV7-9,TRBJ1-1,NA,CASSSIRWGGTEAFF,TGTGCCAGCAGCTCAATACGTTGGGGTGGAACTGAAGCTTTCTTT
NA,TRBV5-1,TRBJ2-1,TRBD1,CASSLLPGQDYNEQFF,TGCGCCAGCAGCTTATTACCGGGACAGGACTACAATGAGCAGTTCTTC
NA,TRBV28,TRBJ1-3,NA,CASSRRSFGSGNTIYF,TGTGCCAGCAGCCGCAGGTCCTTTGGGTCTGGAAACACCATATATTTT
NA,TRBV4-2,TRBJ1-5,TRBD1,CASSQTGGSQPQHF,TGTGCCAGCAGCCAAACAGGGGGCTCTCAGCCCCAGCATTTT
NA,TRBV3-1,TRBJ1-1,NA,CASSQGLTAMNTEAFF,TGTGCCAGCAGCCAAGGCTTGACAGCCATGAACACTGAAGCTTTCTTT
NA,TRBV7-2,TRBJ1-5,NA,CASSLEEARGSNQPQHF,TGTGCCAGCAGCTTAGAAGAGGCCAGGGGAAGCAATCAGCCCCAGCATTTT
NA,TRBV27,TRBJ2-6,TRBD1,CASSLTQGAGSGANVLTF,TGTGCCAGCAGTCTAACACAGGGGGCAGGATCTGGGGCCAACGTCCTGACTTTC
many,TRBV6-5,TRBJ2-3,NA,CASSYPGRDTQYF,TGTGCCAGCAGTTACCCCGGCCGGGATACGCAGTATTTT
NA,TRBV27,TRBJ2-3,NA,CASAPGGLFTDTQYF,TGTGCCAGCGCACCCGGGGGGCTATTCACAGATACGCAGTATTTT
NA,TRBV20-1,TRBJ1-5,NA,CSGTGDGNQPQHF,TGCAGTGGAACAGGCGATGGCAATCAGCCCCAGCATTTT
NA,TRBV4-3,TRBJ1-1,NA,CASSQDRSGTLNTEAFF,TGCGCCAGCAGCCAAGATAGGAGTGGGACCTTGAACACTGAAGCTTTCTTT
NA,TRBV5-1,TRBJ1-6,NA,CASSLEDSNSPLHF,TGCGCCAGCAGCTTGGAGGACAGTAATTCACCCCTCCACTTT
few,TRBV4-2,TRBJ2-7,NA,CASSQDGGDLSYEQYF,TGTGCCAGCAGCCAAGATGGCGGGGACCTCTCCTACGAGCAGTACTTC
NA,TRBV4-1,TRBJ1-4,NA,CASSLRRGGNEKLFF,TGCGCCAGCAGCCTTCGGAGAGGGGGTAATGAAAAACTGTTTTTT
few,TRBV11-2,TRBJ2-3,TRBD1,CASSLRRGHDTDTQYF,TGTGCCAGCAGCTTAAGAAGGGGGCACGACACAGATACGCAGTATTTT
NA,TRBV4-2,TRBJ2-3,TRBD2,CASSPRGGSPDTQYF,TGTGCCAGCAGCCCTCGGGGAGGGTCACCAGATACGCAGTATTTT
few,TRBV3-1,TRBJ2-3,NA,CASSQGQGVTQYF,TGTGCCAGCAGCCAAGGTCAAGGTGTAACGCAGTATTTT
NA,TRBV29-1,TRBJ2-7,TRBD1,CSVETGLTYEQYF,TGCAGCGTTGAGACAGGGTTAACCTACGAGCAGTACTTC
NA,TRBV27,TRBJ1-5,NA,CASSFRASGQPQHF,TGTGCCAGCAGTTTCCGGGCCTCAGGTCAGCCCCAGCATTTT
NA,TRBV7-9,TRBJ1-1,NA,CASSLDVGEHTEAFF,TGTGCCAGCAGCCTAGACGTCGGGGAACACACTGAAGCTTTCTTT
many,TRBV29-1,TRBJ1-2,NA,CSVGEGDYGYTF,TGCAGCGTTGGTGAGGGGGACTATGGCTACACCTTC
NA,TRBV7-2,TRBJ2-3,TRBD2,CASSPIPGGAADTQYF,TGTGCCAGCAGCCCTATTCCCGGGGGGGCGGCAGATACGCAGTATTTT
few,TRBV9,TRBJ2-7,NA,CASSVGETEQYF,TGTGCCAGCAGCGTAGGGGAGACCGAGCAGTACTTC
NA,TRBV5-6,TRBJ1-1,NA,CASSLSRGAEAFF,TGTGCCAGCAGCTTGAGTCGGGGTGCTGAAGCTTTCTTT
once,TRBV12-3/TRBV12-4,TRBJ2-7,TRBD1,CASIRQGVIGNEQYF,TGTGCCAGCATTCGACAGGGGGTGATTGGCAATGAGCAGTACTTC
many,TRBV29-1,TRBJ2-1,NA,CSVEGLRQGGNEQFF,TGCAGCGTTGAGGGTCTGAGGCAGGGTGGCAATGAGCAGTTCTTC
NA,TRBV4-3,TRBJ2-7,NA,CASSQDMEHYEQYF,TGCGCCAGCAGCCAAGACATGGAACACTACGAGCAGTACTTC
NA,TRBV5-8,TRBJ1-1,NA,CASSQRRIEAFF,TGTGCCAGCAGCCAGAGGCGTATTGAAGCTTTCTTT
NA,TRBV10-3,TRBJ1-1,TRBD1,CAIRDRGTEAFF,TGTGCCATCCGGGACAGGGGAACTGAAGCTTTCTTT
NA,TRBV6-5,TRBJ1-2,TRBD1,CASRPLGQGAGGYTF,TGTGCCAGCAGACCCCTGGGACAGGGGGCTGGGGGCTACACCTTC